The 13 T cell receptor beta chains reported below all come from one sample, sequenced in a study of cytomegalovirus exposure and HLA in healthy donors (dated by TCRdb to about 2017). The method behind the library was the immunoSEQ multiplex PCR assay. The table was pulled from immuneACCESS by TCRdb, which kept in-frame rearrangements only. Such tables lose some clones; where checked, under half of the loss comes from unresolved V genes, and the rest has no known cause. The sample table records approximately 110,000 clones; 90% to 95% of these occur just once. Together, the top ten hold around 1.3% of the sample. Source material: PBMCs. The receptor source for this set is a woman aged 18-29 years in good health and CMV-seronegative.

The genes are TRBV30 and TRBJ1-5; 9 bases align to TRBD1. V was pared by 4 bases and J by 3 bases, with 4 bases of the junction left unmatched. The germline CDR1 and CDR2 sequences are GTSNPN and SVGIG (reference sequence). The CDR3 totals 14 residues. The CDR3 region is CAWKGDRDNQPQHF. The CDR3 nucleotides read TGTGCCTGGAAAGGGGACAGGGACAATCAGCCCCAGCATTTT.

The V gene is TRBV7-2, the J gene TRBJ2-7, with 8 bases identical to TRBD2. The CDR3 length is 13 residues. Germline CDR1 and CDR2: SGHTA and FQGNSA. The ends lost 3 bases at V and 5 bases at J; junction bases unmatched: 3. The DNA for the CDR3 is TGTGCCAGCAGCTTCAGGCGGGGGGACGAGCAGTACTTC. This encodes CASSFRRGDEQYF.

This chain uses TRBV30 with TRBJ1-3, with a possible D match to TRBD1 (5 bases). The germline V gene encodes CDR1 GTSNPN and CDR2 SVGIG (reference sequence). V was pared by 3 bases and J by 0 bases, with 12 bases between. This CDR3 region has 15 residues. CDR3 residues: CAWRSRGSSGNTIYF. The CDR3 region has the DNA TGTGCCTGGAGGTCCCGGGGGAGCTCTGGAAACACCATATATTTT.

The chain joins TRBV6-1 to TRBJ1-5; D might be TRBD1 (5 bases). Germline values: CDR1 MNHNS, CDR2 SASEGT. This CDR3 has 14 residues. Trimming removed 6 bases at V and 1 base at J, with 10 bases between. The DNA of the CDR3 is TGTGCCAGCAGAAGGGGTGTAAGCAATCAGCCCCAGCATTTT. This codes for CASRRGVSNQPQHF.

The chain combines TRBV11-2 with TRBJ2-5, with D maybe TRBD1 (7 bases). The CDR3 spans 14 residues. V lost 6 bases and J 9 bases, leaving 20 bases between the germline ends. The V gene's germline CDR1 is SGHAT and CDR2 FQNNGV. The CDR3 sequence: CASSRTGTWGAQYF. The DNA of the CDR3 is TGTGCCAGCAGTCGGACAGGAACCTGGGGGGCCCAGTACTTC.

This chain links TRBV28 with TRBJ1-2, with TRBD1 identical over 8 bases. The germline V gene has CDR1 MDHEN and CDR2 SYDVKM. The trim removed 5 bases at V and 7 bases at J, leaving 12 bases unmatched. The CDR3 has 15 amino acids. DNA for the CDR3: TGTGCCAGCAGTCCCCCGGACAGGGAGGTCTCTGGCTACACCTTC. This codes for CASSPPDREVSGYTF.

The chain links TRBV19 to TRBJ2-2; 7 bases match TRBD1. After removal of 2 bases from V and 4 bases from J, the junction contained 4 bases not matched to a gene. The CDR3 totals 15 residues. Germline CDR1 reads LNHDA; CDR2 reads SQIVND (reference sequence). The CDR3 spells CASSIQGVGTGELFF. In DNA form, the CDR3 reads TGTGCCAGTAGTATACAGGGGGTTGGCACCGGGGAGCTGTTTTTT.

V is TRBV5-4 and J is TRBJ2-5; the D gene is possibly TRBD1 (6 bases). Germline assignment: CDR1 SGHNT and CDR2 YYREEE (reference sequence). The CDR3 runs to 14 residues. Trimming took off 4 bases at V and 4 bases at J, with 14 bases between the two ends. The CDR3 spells CASSPRGLGETQYF. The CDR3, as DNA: TGTGCCAGCAGCCCCAGGGGCTTGGGAGAGACCCAGTACTTC.

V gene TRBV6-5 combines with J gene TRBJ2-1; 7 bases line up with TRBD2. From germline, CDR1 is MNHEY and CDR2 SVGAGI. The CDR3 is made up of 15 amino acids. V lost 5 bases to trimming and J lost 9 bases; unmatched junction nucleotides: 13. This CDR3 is CASSNGEGFRGEQFF. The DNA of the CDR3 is TGTGCCAGCAGTAACGGGGAGGGGTTTAGGGGTGAGCAGTTCTTC.

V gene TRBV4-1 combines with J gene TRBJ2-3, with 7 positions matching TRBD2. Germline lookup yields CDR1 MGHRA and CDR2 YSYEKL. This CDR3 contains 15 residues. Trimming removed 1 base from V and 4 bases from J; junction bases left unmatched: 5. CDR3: CASSQAGLGSDTQYF. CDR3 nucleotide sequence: TGCGCCAGCAGCCAAGCCGGACTAGGGTCAGATACGCAGTATTTT.

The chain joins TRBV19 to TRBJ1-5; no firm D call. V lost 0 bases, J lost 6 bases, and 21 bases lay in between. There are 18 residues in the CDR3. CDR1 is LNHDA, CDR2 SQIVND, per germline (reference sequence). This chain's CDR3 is CASSIDRSESIRGQPQHF. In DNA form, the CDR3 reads TGTGCCAGTAGTATAGATCGATCCGAAAGCATCCGGGGTCAGCCCCAGCATTTT.

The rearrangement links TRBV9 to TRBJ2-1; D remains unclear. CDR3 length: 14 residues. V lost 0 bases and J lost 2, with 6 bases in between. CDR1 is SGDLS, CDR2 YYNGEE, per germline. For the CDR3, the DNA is TGTGCCAGCAGCGTAGATTTAGCCTACAATGAGCAGTTCTTC. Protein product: CASSVDLAYNEQFF.

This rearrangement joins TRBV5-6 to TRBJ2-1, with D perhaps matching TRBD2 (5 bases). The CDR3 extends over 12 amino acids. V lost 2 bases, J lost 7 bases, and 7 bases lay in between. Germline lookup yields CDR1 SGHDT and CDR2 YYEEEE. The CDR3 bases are TGTGCCAGCAGCTTTGCGGGTAATGAGCAGTTCTTC. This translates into CASSFAGNEQFF. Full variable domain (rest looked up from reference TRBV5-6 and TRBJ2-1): DAGVTQSPTHLIKTRGQQVTLRCSPKSGHDTVSWYQQALGQGPQFIFQYYEEEERQRGNFPDRFSGHQFPNYSSELNVNALLLGDSALYLCASSFAGNEQFFGPGTRLTVL.